This TCR beta chain was retrieved from a study of blood T cell repertoires in COVID-19. Assay used: immunoSEQ multiplex PCR; TCRdb lists only in-frame clones, some missing. The table lists around 40,000 clones, nearly 90% of them singletons. Trimming removed 3 bases from V and 6 bases from J; junction bases left unmatched: 18. This CDR3 spans 19 amino acids. Germline lookup yields CDR1 LGHNA and CDR2 YSLEER. The sequence was collected from a man in his sixties with COVID-19, enrolled during active disease. The specimen was peripheral blood. The chain is built from TRBV4-3 and TRBJ2-7; 12 bases line up with TRBD1. DNA of the CDR3: TGCGCCAGCAGCCAGAACCGGGACAGGGGGCGCAGCGTCCCGCTCGAGCAGTACTTC. It encodes CASSQNRDRGRSVPLEQYF.